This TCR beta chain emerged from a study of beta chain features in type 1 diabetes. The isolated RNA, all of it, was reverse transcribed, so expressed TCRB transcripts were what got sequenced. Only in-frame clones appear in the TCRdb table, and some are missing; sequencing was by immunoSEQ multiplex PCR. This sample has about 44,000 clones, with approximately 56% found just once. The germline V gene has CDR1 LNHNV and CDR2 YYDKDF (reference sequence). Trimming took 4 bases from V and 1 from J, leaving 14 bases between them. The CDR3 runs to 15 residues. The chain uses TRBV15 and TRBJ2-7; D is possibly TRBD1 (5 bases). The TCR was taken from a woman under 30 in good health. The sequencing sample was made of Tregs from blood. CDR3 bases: TGTGCCACCAGCAACTTTGAGGCAGGGTCCTACGAGCAGTACTTC. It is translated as CATSNFEAGSYEQYF.